These 13 T cell receptor beta chains came from one sample sequenced in a study of human T cells and chemical hapten exposure. Time point described: patch test 2, 6 weeks after DPC sensitization. Regarding treatment: therapeutic diphenylcyclopropenone sensitization with weekly scalp DPC. TCRdb re-derived calls from the RACE reads in MiXCR, one entry per CDR3 protein. Of roughly 50,000 distinct CDR3 sequences detected, around 9.5% appear once; the ten largest clones hold 1.5% to 2%. The source was whole blood, collected in connection with sensitization to the hapten diphenylcyclopropenone (DPC). These receptors were taken from a woman between 45 and 65 years old with alopecia areata. Some clones in this sample may be carry-over from other donors' samples.

This clonotype appeared many times. The chain joins TRBV6-5 to TRBJ2-1; 8 bases are shared with TRBD2. With V trimmed by 6 bases and J by 5 bases, 9 bases remained unmatched. Germline V lookup: CDR1 MNHEY, CDR2 SVGAGI. The CDR3 runs to 15 residues. CDR3 loop: CASRVTSGLHNEQFF. In DNA form, the CDR3 reads TGTGCCAGCAGAGTTACTAGCGGCCTTCACAATGAGCAGTTCTTC.

This clonotype was recorded a few times. The V gene is TRBV10-2, the J gene TRBJ1-3; tentative D call: TRBD1 (6 bases). The CDR3 is made up of 12 amino acids. In germline, CDR1 is WSHSY, CDR2 SAAADI. V lost 11 bases to trimming and J lost 4 bases, with 12 bases between them. This CDR3 reads CAAGVAGNTIYF. CDR3 in DNA: TGCGCCGCAGGGGTTGCCGGAAACACCATATATTTT.

V is TRBV7-2 and J is TRBJ1-1; D is perhaps TRBD1 (5 bases). V lost 4 bases and J lost 4, with 13 bases in between. Germline V gene data show CDR1 as SGHTA and CDR2 as FQGNSA. The CDR3 sequence is 14 residues long. Here the CDR3 DNA reads TGTGCCAGCAGCTCGTCATCCGGGACCACTGAAGCTTTCTTT. This codes for CASSSSSGTTEAFF.

The V gene is TRBV25-1, the J gene TRBJ2-2; 15 positions match TRBD2. Losses at the gene ends were 6 bases for V and 2 bases for J; bases not matched to a gene: 4. The CDR3 loop spans 17 amino acids. CDR1 and CDR2 from the germline V gene are MGHDK and SYGVNS. The CDR3 loop is CASRGTSGRPNTGELFF. For the CDR3, the DNA is TGTGCCAGCAGGGGGACTAGCGGGAGGCCTAACACCGGGGAGCTGTTTTTT.

This clonotype was seen many times. The chain couples TRBV7-2 to TRBJ2-7; D gene unclear. The V gene's germline CDR1 is SGHTA and CDR2 FQGNSA. The CDR3 contains 13 residues. V lost 0 bases, J lost 7 bases, and 10 bases lay in between. For the CDR3, the DNA is TGTGCCAGCAGCTTAGCGCTGGCTAGAGAGCAGTACTTC. It yields the protein CASSLALAREQYF.

In its sample, this clonotype was seen many times. V and J are TRBV6-5 and TRBJ1-6, with no clear D. V dropped 6 bases and J dropped 4 bases, with 4 bases sitting between them. This CDR3 comprises 12 residues. Per the germline V gene, CDR1 is MNHEY and CDR2 is SVGAGI. CDR3: CASSPYNSPLHF. The CDR3, as DNA: TGTGCCAGCAGCCCGTATAATTCACCCCTCCACTTT.

V and J are TRBV9 and TRBJ2-7; the D call may be TRBD1 or TRBD2 (6 bases each). The CDR3 loop spans 14 amino acids. With 0 bases removed from V and 4 bases from J, the gap between germline ends came to 11 bases. Per germline, CDR1 SGDLS and CDR2 YYNGEE. CDR3 DNA sequence: TGTGCCAGCAGCGTAGGGGGGGCGCAGTACGAGCAGTACTTC. This codes for CASSVGGAQYEQYF.

In its sample, this clonotype was seen a few times. The V gene is TRBV4-3, the J gene TRBJ1-1; 10 bases map to TRBD1. This CDR3 has 17 amino acids. CDR1 is LGHNA, CDR2 YSLEER, per germline. V was pared by 0 bases and J by 1 base, with 5 bases of the junction left unmatched. The CDR3 is CASSQDRRDRGNTEAFF. For the CDR3, the DNA is TGCGCCAGCAGCCAAGATCGGCGGGACAGGGGGAACACTGAAGCTTTCTTT.

This chain joins TRBV18 and TRBJ2-7; 12 positions match TRBD2. This CDR3 contains 14 residues. Losses at the gene ends were 8 bases for V and 2 bases for J; bases not matched to a gene: 4. Germline CDR1 is KGHSH and CDR2 is LQKENI. CDR3 sequence (DNA): TGTGCCAGCCAAGGACTAGCGGGGACCTACGAGCAGTACTTC. Protein: CASQGLAGTYEQYF. The full variable domain, its missing parts supplied by reference TRBV18 and TRBJ2-7, is NAGVMQNPRHLVRRRGQEARLRCSPMKGHSHVYWYRQLPEEGLKFMVYLQKENIIDESGMPKERFSAEFPKEGPSILRIQQVVRGDSAAYFCASQGLAGTYEQYFGPGTRLTVT.

The chain carries TRBV18 and TRBJ1-5; D unresolved. Trimming removed 6 bases from V and 3 bases from J, with 9 bases in between. CDR1 is KGHSH and CDR2 is LQKENI in the germline V gene. This CDR3 spans 13 amino acids. The CDR3 loop is CASSSGFNQPQHF. CDR3 nucleotides: TGTGCCAGCTCTTCGGGATTCAATCAGCCCCAGCATTTT.

The chain uses TRBV5-6 and TRBJ2-1; D gene unclear. V dropped 6 bases and J dropped 3 bases, with 13 bases sitting between them. CDR3 length equals 14 residues. Germline-derived CDR1 and CDR2 are SGHDT and YYEEEE. The CDR3 region is CASTTPGYYNEQFF. CDR3 sequence (DNA): TGTGCCAGCACCACCCCCGGGTACTACAATGAGCAGTTCTTC.

This clonotype was recorded many times. J is TRBJ2-1 and V is TRBV14; 8 nucleotides align to TRBD1. The CDR3 runs to 15 residues. V shed 4 bases, J shed 6 bases, and the junction held 8 bases outside the gene matches. The germline V gene encodes CDR1 SGHDN and CDR2 FVKESK. CDR3 sequence (DNA): TGTGCCAGCAGCCTTAGGCAGGGGGCAGGCAATGAGCAGTTCTTC. This encodes CASSLRQGAGNEQFF.

This clonotype appeared many times. V and J are TRBV3-1 and TRBJ2-7; the match to TRBD2 covers 9 bases. The CDR3 covers 14 residues. Losses at the gene ends were 1 base for V and 4 bases for J; bases not matched to a gene: 2. CDR1 is LGHDT, CDR2 YNNKEL, per germline (reference sequence). As DNA, the CDR3 is TGTGCCAGCAGCCAAGCTAGCGGGAAGTACGAGCAGTACTTC. It specifies CASSQASGKYEQYF.